This T cell receptor beta chain stems from a study of OX40 agonist ivuxolimab in advanced cancers. Concerning the study at large: Ivuxolimab, which targeted the costimulatory receptor OX40 (CD134), was an agonistic, fully human IgG2 monoclonal antibody. Partial responses were achieved by three dose-escalation patients, of whom one had hepatocellular carcinoma and two had cutaneous melanoma. Prior anti-PD-1, anti-PD-L1 or anti-CTLA-4 therapy was permitted, and 30% to 50% of dose-escalation patients had received checkpoint inhibitors. Intravenous ivuxolimab was administered to patients every 2 weeks at six dose levels: 0.01, 0.1, 0.3, 1.5, 3 and 10 mg/kg. Of the roughly 54 dose-escalation patients, hepatocellular carcinoma was present in roughly 19, melanoma in about 15, renal cell carcinoma in 9 and head and neck cancer in 9. A male proportion of roughly 80% and a mean age of roughly 58 years, ranging from about 20 to 79, were recorded for the dose-escalation cohort. The paper covers the monotherapy dose-escalation part of the phase I ivuxolimab trial, which included N of about 50 patients. Peripheral TCRbeta sequencing aimed to test whether ivuxolimab altered TCR sequence diversity and caused clonal T-cell expansion.

The trial excluded patients who had a history of autoimmune disease or were on systemic immunosuppression. Peripheral blood for TCR sequencing was collected from all dose cohorts at baseline, on cycle 4 day 1, and on cycle 7 day 1. The samples were drawn from a first-in-human, open-label, multicenter phase I dose-escalation trial of ivuxolimab. The trial enrolled adults with locally advanced or metastatic head and neck squamous cell, hepatocellular, melanoma or renal cell carcinoma. CD4+ and CD8+ T cells were sorted separately from peripheral blood before TCR sequencing. Genomic DNA was isolated from the sorted cells so that the TCRbeta CDR3 region could be sequenced. The immunoSEQ Assay was used for sequencing of TCRbeta CDR3 regions. TCRdb carries this immuneACCESS record with in-frame sequences only. Its versions omit some clonotypes, under half of them owing to an unresolved V gene in the studies checked, with the rest unexplained. This sample lists some 74,000 clones; roughly 86% were detected once. Clones ranked in the top ten supply 4% to 6% of the sample.

Results and caveats for the whole study, not just this receptor: Low levels of normalized T-cell clonal expansion were also shown by some nonresponding patients. Antigen specificity was not determined for the clonally expanded peripheral T cells. At doses of 0.1 to 3.0 mg/kg, clonal expansion of both CD4+ and CD8+ blood T cells was observed from baseline to week 6. On average, CD8+ T cells showed more expanded clones than CD4+ T cells after ivuxolimab. Partial responders in the 0.1-3.0 mg/kg groups had among the lowest normalized peripheral clonal expansion, especially among CD8+ T cells.

V is pared back by 0 bases and J by 5 bases, with 11 bases lying between the germline termini. In the germline V gene (reference sequence), CDR1 corresponds to SGHNT and CDR2 to YYREEE. The CDR3 has 15 amino acids, counting the end cysteine and phenylalanine. The CDR3 DNA has 45 bases and is translated from base 1. Points on this clone: Its recognized antigen is unknown. One base away there is no much larger clone; base qualities are not given.

The TCR comes from an adult with an advanced solid tumor such as melanoma, head and neck, liver or kidney cancer. Recombination joined TRBV5-4 with TRBJ2-2; no D gene can be assigned with confidence. This material consisted of CD4+ or CD8+ T cells sorted from blood, taken in a trial of the OX40 agonist ivuxolimab. This receptor has the CDR3 CASSLARQATGELFF. The DNA sequence is TGTGCCAGCAGCTTGGCCCGGCAGGCGACCGGGGAGCTGTTTTTT.